These 17 T cell receptor beta chains were sequenced from one sample in a study of neurological immune-mediated disorders. MiXCR, run by TCRdb on the 5' RACE reads, gives a single entry per CDR3 protein. Among about 46,000 distinct CDR3 sequences listed, 3% were seen once. The sequenced material came from PBMCs. The receptors were sampled from a woman in her fifties or sixties with multiple sclerosis.

This clonotype was seen ten or more times. The chain combines TRBV11-2 with TRBJ2-3; no clear D. Germline lookup yields CDR1 SGHAT and CDR2 FQNNGV. The V and J ends lost 5 bases and 0 bases respectively, with 15 bases between them. CDR3 length: 16 residues. The CDR3 DNA reads as TGTGCCAGCAGCCCAAAACTCGCGCCCAGCACAGATACGCAGTATTTT. Protein sequence: CASSPKLAPSTDTQYF. Filled out from reference TRBV11-2 and TRBJ2-3, the complete variable domain reads EAGVAQSPRYKIIEKRQSVAFWCNPISGHATLYWYQQILGQGPKLLIQFQNNGVVDDSQLPKDRFSAERLKGVDSTLKIQPAKLEDSAVYLCASSPKLAPSTDTQYFGPGTRLTVL.

This clonotype has ten or more counts. This chain links TRBV2 with TRBJ1-5; D remains unclear. Between the trimmed V and J ends, which lost 1 base and 2 bases, there was a span of 9 bases. CDR1 SNHLY and CDR2 FYNNEI come from the germline V gene. CDR3 length equals 15 residues. CDR3 bases: TGTGCCAGCAGTGAAGGGGGTTGGGGCAATCAGCCCCAGCATTTT. Translation: CASSEGGWGNQPQHF.

At least ten counts were recorded for this clonotype. The J gene is TRBJ1-1, the V gene TRBV5-8, with 7 bases that match TRBD1. CDR3 length: 19 amino acids. V was pared by 1 base and J by 2 bases, with 17 bases of the junction left unmatched. CDR1 and CDR2 (germline): SGHTS, YDEGEE. CDR3 sequence reads: CASSLSGTGVWGINTEAFF. CDR3 nucleotides: TGTGCCAGCAGCTTGTCAGGAACAGGGGTTTGGGGGATTAACACTGAAGCTTTCTTT. The whole variable domain, remainder taken from reference TRBV5-8 and TRBJ1-1, is EAGVTQSPTHLIKTRGQQATLRCSPISGHTSVYWYQQALGLGLQFLLWYDEGEERNRGNFPPRFSGRQFPNYSSELNVNALELEDSALYLCASSLSGTGVWGINTEAFFGQGTRLTVV.

This clonotype was seen ten or more times. The V gene is TRBV15, the J gene TRBJ1-4, with 9 positions matching TRBD1. This CDR3 is 15 amino acids long. Germline-derived CDR1 and CDR2 are LNHNV and YYDKDF (reference sequence). The V segment lost 3 bases and the J segment 7 bases; nucleotides outside the gene matches: 6. The CDR3 DNA sequence: TGTGCCACCAGCAGGATTGGGACAGGGCTTGAAAAACTGTTTTTT. Protein: CATSRIGTGLEKLFF.

The table lists this clonotype with many counts. The chain uses TRBV6-6 and TRBJ1-6; 8 positions match TRBD1. Germline CDR1 reads MNHNY; CDR2 reads SVGAGI (reference sequence). V lost 4 bases to trimming and J lost 7 bases; unmatched junction nucleotides: 6. This CDR3 comprises 15 residues. The CDR3 bases are TGTGCCAGCAGTTCTCAGGGGGCGAACAATTCACCCCTCCACTTT. Encoded protein: CASSSQGANNSPLHF.

This clonotype was found many times. The chain has TRBV5-1 and TRBJ2-7, with 7 bases lining up with TRBD1. Germline assignment: CDR1 SGHRS and CDR2 YFSETQ. V dropped 4 bases and J dropped 4; count of bases not matched to a gene: 8. The CDR3 has 14 residues. The CDR3 reads CASSRPGQLYEQYF. CDR3 in DNA: TGCGCCAGCAGCCGCCCGGGACAGTTGTACGAGCAGTACTTC.

This clonotype was recorded many times. This sequence joins TRBV27 and TRBJ2-7, with 7 bases matching TRBD1. The CDR3 loop spans 13 amino acids. Germline lookup yields CDR1 MNHEY and CDR2 SMNVEV (reference sequence). The V gene end was trimmed by 5 bases and the J gene end by 0 bases; junction bases not matched to a gene: 1. The CDR3 is CASSPGGSYEQYV. DNA for the CDR3: TGTGCCAGCAGTCCAGGGGGCTCCTACGAGCAGTACGTC.

This clonotype was counted ten times or more. The gene calls are TRBV6-5 and TRBJ2-3; 7 nucleotides line up with TRBD2. The germline V gene encodes CDR1 MNHEY and CDR2 SVGAGI. CDR3 size: 14 residues. The trim removed 7 bases at V and 4 bases at J, leaving 8 bases unmatched. The CDR3 DNA follows: TGTGCCAGCAACCGTCGGGGGGTGGCAGATACGCAGTATTTT. Its protein product is CASNRRGVADTQYF.

There are many counts of this clonotype. The chain couples TRBV20-1 to TRBJ2-3; no clear D gene. Germline assignment: CDR1 DFQATT and CDR2 SNEGSKA (reference sequence). This CDR3 contains 13 residues. DNA of the CDR3: TGCAGCGCTTTAGCCCTCGACGCAGATACGCAGTATTTT. Its protein product is CSALALDADTQYF.

This clonotype came up a few times. The DNA for the CDR3 is TGTGCCAGCAGTTACTCGGGGCCGTTCGATGAGCAGTTCTTC. Translated, it gives CASSYSGPFDEQFF. This chain links TRBV6-5 with TRBJ2-1, with a tentative D call TRBD1 (5 bases). In germline, CDR1 is MNHEY, CDR2 SVGAGI. The CDR3 length is 14 residues. The ends were cut back, 0 bases at V and 8 bases at J, with 11 bases in the middle.

Many counts were recorded for this clonotype. The V gene is TRBV5-1, the J gene TRBJ1-1, with a tentative D call TRBD1 (5 bases). With 0 bases removed from V and 4 bases from J, the gap between germline ends came to 13 bases. The V gene's germline CDR1 is SGHRS and CDR2 YFSETQ. This CDR3 region has 15 residues. The CDR3 here is CASSLETAGGTEAFF. Written as DNA, the CDR3 is TGCGCCAGCAGCTTGGAGACGGCCGGGGGCACTGAAGCTTTCTTT.

This clonotype was seen many times. The CDR3 coding sequence is TGTGCCATCAGTGACGGGGGGAGGGAGTCAGAGACCCAGTACTTC. This encodes CAISDGGRESETQYF. The genes are TRBV10-3 and TRBJ2-5, with 7 bases aligning to TRBD2. Germline CDR1 is ENHRY and CDR2 is SYGVKD. J was trimmed by 4 bases and V by 3 bases; bases with no gene match: 8. This CDR3 is 15 amino acids long.

This clonotype came up many times. The V and J genes are TRBV5-1 and TRBJ1-2, with unresolved D. This CDR3 contains 14 residues. Per germline, CDR1 SGHRS and CDR2 YFSETQ. Trimming took off 5 bases at V and 4 bases at J, with 15 bases between the two ends. The CDR3 loop reads CASREGGRSYGYTF. The DNA for the CDR3 is TGCGCCAGCAGGGAGGGCGGCCGCTCCTATGGCTACACCTTC.

Many counts were recorded for this clonotype. J is TRBJ1-5 and V is TRBV7-2; tentatively, D is TRBD1 (5 bases). Germline-derived CDR1 and CDR2 are SGHTA and FQGNSA. The CDR3 totals 12 residues. This CDR3 is CACGDFNQPQHF. In nucleotides, the CDR3 is TGTGCTTGCGGGGACTTCAATCAGCCCCAGCATTTT.

The table lists this clonotype with many counts. The V and J genes are TRBV7-2 and TRBJ1-1; TRBD1 might be the D (5 bases). CDR3 size: 16 residues. The V end was cut by 4 bases, the J end by 3 bases, with 18 bases between. Germline values: CDR1 SGHTA, CDR2 FQGNSA. This chain's CDR3 is CASSYGPQGTHTEAFF. For the CDR3, the DNA is TGTGCCAGCAGCTACGGGCCTCAGGGAACTCACACTGAAGCTTTCTTT.

This clonotype occurred many times. This chain joins TRBV20-1 and TRBJ2-7, with D possibly matching TRBD1 (5 bases). The germline V gene encodes CDR1 DFQATT and CDR2 SNEGSKA (reference sequence). This CDR3 has 15 amino acids. Trimming stripped 1 base from V and 1 base from J, with 14 bases between. The CDR3 sequence: CSARAHRQGSYEQYF. CDR3 DNA sequence: TGCAGTGCTAGAGCCCACCGCCAGGGTTCCTACGAGCAGTACTTC.

This clonotype was seen at least ten times. The chain combines TRBV20-1 with TRBJ2-5, with D perhaps TRBD1 (6 bases). This CDR3 has 11 residues. In germline, CDR1 is DFQATT, CDR2 SNEGSKA (reference sequence). Trimming took 5 bases from V and 4 from J, leaving 8 bases between them. CDR3 protein: CSAWGLETQYF. CDR3 nucleotide sequence: TGCAGTGCTTGGGGGCTAGAGACCCAGTACTTC.